What follows describes a single T cell receptor (beta chain). The sample belongs to a study of blood T cell repertoires in COVID-19. Method: immunoSEQ multiplex PCR; TCRdb's copy keeps in-frame clones and lacks some. The table lists about 170,000 clones, about 92% of them singletons. With 2 bases removed from V and 1 base from J, the gap between germline ends came to 9 bases. This CDR3 spans 15 amino acids. Germline V CDR1 and CDR2: SGHVS, FNYEAQ. This receptor was obtained from a man in his thirties or forties with COVID-19, enrolled during active disease. The rearrangement joins TRBV7-6 to TRBJ2-1, with D unclear. Sequences were obtained from peripheral blood. The CDR3 loop is CASSLMAVSYNEQFF. CDR3 nucleotides: TGTGCCAGCAGCTTAATGGCGGTATCCTACAATGAGCAGTTCTTC.